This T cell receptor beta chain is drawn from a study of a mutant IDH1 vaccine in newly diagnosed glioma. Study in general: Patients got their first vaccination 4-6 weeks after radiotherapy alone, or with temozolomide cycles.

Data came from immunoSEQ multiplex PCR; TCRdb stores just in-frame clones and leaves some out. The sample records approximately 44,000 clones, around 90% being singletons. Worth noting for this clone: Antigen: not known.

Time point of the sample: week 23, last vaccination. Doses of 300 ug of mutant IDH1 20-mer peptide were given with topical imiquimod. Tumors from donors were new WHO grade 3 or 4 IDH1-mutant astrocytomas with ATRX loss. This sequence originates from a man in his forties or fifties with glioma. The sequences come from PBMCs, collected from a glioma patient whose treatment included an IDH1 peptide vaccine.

The CDR3 DNA is TGTGCCAGTAGTATTAGTCTCGGGACAGGATTAGACAATGAGCAGTTCTTC. This codes for CASSISLGTGLDNEQFF. The chain couples TRBV19 to TRBJ2-1; 8 bases match TRBD1. The CDR3 extends over 17 amino acids. J was trimmed by 5 bases and V by 3 bases; bases with no gene match: 12. CDR1 and CDR2 from the germline V gene are LNHDA and SQIVND (reference sequence).